The clone carrying this T cell receptor beta chain is labeled hyperexpanded. Its antigen is not known. The data were obtained in a study of radiation and T cells in renal cell carcinoma. General observations from the study: Dominant CDR3 motifs were more common in irradiated tumors than controls. In nephrectomy-only tumors, top 100 clonotypes averaged 43%, versus roughly 50% irradiated.

Sequenced by immunoSEQ multiplex PCR; TCRdb stores in-frame clones only, minus some. Seen here are around 5,300 clones, 55% observed once, and the top ten hold more than 45%. Treatment given: 15 Gy SBRT to primary tumor, nephrectomy 4 weeks later. Nephrectomy followed 15 Gy stereotactic body radiation by 4 weeks. Clear cell pathology was present in this patient's renal cell carcinoma. Sequenced material: tumor tissue, taken from a patient whose treatment included radiotherapy and nephrectomy. The source is a man aged 60 to 75 with renal cell carcinoma.

CDR3 sequence reads: CASSFGEPREKLFF. DNA of the CDR3: TGTGCCAGCAGCTTCGGAGAACCACGGGAAAAACTGTTTTTT. The gene calls are TRBV13 and TRBJ1-4; D call uncertain. The V gene lost 3 bases and the J gene lost 8 bases, with 13 bases spanning the gap. Germline lookup yields CDR1 PRHDT and CDR2 FYEKMQ (reference sequence). The CDR3 length is 14 residues.